This T cell receptor beta chain was obtained from a study of alternative splicing in chronic myeloid leukemia remission (dated by TCRdb to 2020 to 2022). Broadly, across the study: Peripheral blood from chronic-phase CML patients at diagnosis and remission was profiled by RNA sequencing and compared with healthy donors. In terms of female/male counts, the diagnosis samples were 11/5, the remission samples were 8/3 and the controls were 2/4. Trizol was used to extract total RNA from peripheral blood mononuclear cells of the diagnosis, remission and control samples. Median ages of around 52 years at diagnosis, under 60 at remission and around 35 for healthy controls were recorded. Study-wide findings and limitations: At remission, blood cell composition was found to be reconfigured to resemble that of lymphoid cell-enriched normal controls. Blood cell composition differed strongly depending on the timepoint, moving from an enrichment of myeloid progenitors at diagnosis to an enrichment of mature lymphoid cells at remission.

Looking up the germline V gene yields CDR1 SNHLY and CDR2 FYNNEI. The CDR3 runs 13 residues from the cysteine to the phenylalanine. No DNA appears here. As normal controls, peripheral blood was provided by six healthy donors. The library was obtained by bulk RNA-seq. The TruSeq Stranded RNA sample prep kit was used to generate libraries of poly-A-enriched mRNA from an input of around 1 ug total RNA. Paired-end sequencing was performed on a HiSeq 2500, with each sample sequenced in triplicate. Each mate in the RNA-seq data had a read length of 125 nucleotides. Per the original workflow: After trimming, reads were aligned to hg38 using STAR v2.7, and quality control was handled by FASTQC, RSeQC and multiqc. Salmon 0.14.1 was used to quantify gene expression levels as transcripts per million (TPM). Principal component analysis suggested that trial, library batch, sequencing batch, treatment regimen and sex did not drive transcriptomic profiles. Reprocessed by TCRdb, the reads give a single entry per CDR3 protein sequence, without DNA. These V and J calls originate from TCRdb's pipeline instead of the authors' own analysis. Here the sample has over 300 distinct CDR3 sequences; 98% occur a single time. The leading ten clones occupy about 5.7% of the sample.

Notes on this clonotype: Its target antigen remains unknown.

The rearrangement joined TRBV2 to TRBJ1-5. The source material was PBMCs. The TCR was taken from a person between 30 and 49 years old in good health. The CDR3 here reads CASSVWGHQPQHF. With the rest looked up from the reference TRBV2 and TRBJ1-5 genes rather than sequenced, the full variable domain is EPEVTQTPSHQVTQMGQEVILRCVPISNHLYFYWYRQILGQKVEFLVSFYNNEISEKSEIFDDQFSVERPDGSNFTLKIRSTKLEDSAMYFCASSVWGHQPQHFGDGTRLSIL.